This entry describes one TCR beta chain. Its target is not known. This sample was taken from a study of lymphopenia after photon versus proton radiotherapy. Overall study findings and caveats: Authors raise, but do not show, better survival with proton therapy. Larger post-nadir TCR diversity loss correlated inversely with survival in deceased patients. Post-nadir diversity loss with photons came from oligoclonal expansion, particularly CD8+ Temra cells.

Libraries were prepared by immunoSEQ multiplex PCR; TCRdb keeps only in-frame clonotypes and omits some of them. The table records some 29,000 clones, 87% of them present only once. The CDR3 contains 16 residues. Trimming cost V 1 base and J 5 bases; bases outside gene matches: 9. Germline-derived CDR1 and CDR2 are SGHVS and FQNEAQ. The chain links TRBV7-8 to TRBJ2-7; TRBD2 agrees at 9 bases. The clonotype was recovered from a woman in her sixties or seventies with cholangiocarcinoma. Some clones in this sample may be carry-over from other donors' samples. The source material was peripheral blood, sampled from a patient treated with proton-based radiotherapy. The CDR3 DNA follows: TGTGCCAGCAGCTTAGTTGGGAATAGCGGGAGACACGAGCAGTACTTC. Protein sequence: CASSLVGNSGRHEQYF.